This is a list of T cell receptor beta chains from one sample in a study of T cell repertoires in aging, cancer and after chemotherapy. TCRdb re-called the multiplex PCR reads through MiXCR, storing one row per CDR3 protein. The sample lists about 3,100 distinct CDR3 sequences; about 32% were seen once. Input material: blood. These TCRs come from a human donor with a solid tumor. Both conserved end residues are part of each CDR3. Each record gives: D gene, clone size, V gene, J gene, CDR3 DNA, CDR3 protein. D genes are given only for firm matches. Not all rows give a size; the values are once, few, many and, for expanded clones, a class.

D: NA
size: NA
V: TRBV10-2
J: TRBJ2-7
DNA: TGCGCCAGCAGCCGACAGACCACCTACGAGCAGTACTTC
CDR3: CASSRQTTYEQYF

D: NA
size: few
V: TRBV4-3
J: TRBJ1-2
DNA: TGCGCCAGCAGCCAGGGGGGATTCTACACCTTC
CDR3: CASSQGGFYTF

D: TRBD2
size: NA
V: TRBV6-6
J: TRBJ2-5
DNA: TGTGCCAGCAGTTACCCGGAAGGCCCTAGCGGAAGTATAAATGAGCAGTACTTC
CDR3: CASSYPEGPSGSINEQYF

D: TRBD1
size: medium-sized
V: TRBV11-1
J: TRBJ2-7
DNA: TGTGCCAGCAGCTTACCGGGACAGGGGATGGAGCAGTACTTC
CDR3: CASSLPGQGMEQYF

D: NA
size: NA
V: TRBV6-2/TRBV6-3
J: TRBJ1-2
DNA: TGTGCCAGCAGTCCCCTCATGGGGGGCTATGGCTACACCTTC
CDR3: CASSPLMGGYGYTF

D: NA
size: medium-sized
V: TRBV6-5
J: TRBJ2-4
DNA: TGTGCCAGCAGGCCACGGTCGGGGACGGGTAACATTCAGTACTTC
CDR3: CASRPRSGTGNIQYF

D: NA
size: NA
V: TRBV27
J: TRBJ2-5
DNA: TGTGCCAGCAGTTTAATCAGAGGGCTCCAAGAGACCCAGTACTTC
CDR3: CASSLIRGLQETQYF

D: NA
size: NA
V: TRBV20-1
J: TRBJ2-7
DNA: TGCAGTGCGTACTCGGACAGCGCTTTTTCCTACGAGCAGTACTTC
CDR3: CSAYSDSAFSYEQYF

D: NA
size: NA
V: TRBV20-1
J: TRBJ2-3
DNA: TGCAGTGCTAGAGATAGCGGCAGCACAGATACGCAGTATTTT
CDR3: CSARDSGSTDTQYF

D: TRBD2
size: NA
V: TRBV27
J: TRBJ2-1
DNA: TGTGCCAGCAGTTTATCCCGTAGCGGGGGGGCCGGGTACAATGAGCAGTTCTTC
CDR3: CASSLSRSGGAGYNEQFF

D: NA
size: NA
V: TRBV2
J: TRBJ2-7
DNA: TGTGCCAGCAGCAGCTTCTCCTACGAGCAGTACTTC
CDR3: CASSSFSYEQYF

D: TRBD2
size: few
V: TRBV12-3/TRBV12-4
J: TRBJ2-1
DNA: TGTGCCAGCAGTTCTACCGGACTAGCCTCCAATGAGCAGTTCTTC
CDR3: CASSSTGLASNEQFF

D: NA
size: NA
V: TRBV7-2
J: TRBJ2-3
DNA: TGTGCCAGCAACCGGGCCTCACCCGGTACGCAGTATTTT
CDR3: CASNRASPGTQYF

D: TRBD1
size: NA
V: TRBV15
J: TRBJ2-3
DNA: TGTGCCACGAGGGACAGGGGGGACACAGATACGCAGTATTTT
CDR3: CATRDRGDTDTQYF

D: NA
size: NA
V: TRBV20-1
J: TRBJ1-1
DNA: TGCAGTGCTTTAGTGTGGGGCACTGAAGCTTTCTTT
CDR3: CSALVWGTEAFF

D: NA
size: NA
V: TRBV27
J: TRBJ1-2
DNA: TGTGCCAGCAGTTTAAGTCTCGGGGGTGGCTACACCTTC
CDR3: CASSLSLGGGYTF

D: TRBD1
size: NA
V: TRBV6-2/TRBV6-3
J: TRBJ2-2
DNA: TGTGCCAGCAGTTACTTAACAGGGGACACCGGGGAGCTGTTTTTT
CDR3: CASSYLTGDTGELFF

D: NA
size: NA
V: TRBV7-6
J: TRBJ2-1
DNA: TGTGCCAGCAGCTTAGCGCAACCATTACTAGGCGTTTGGTCTGAGCAGTTCTTC
CDR3: CASSLAQPLLGVWSEQFF

D: NA
size: NA
V: TRBV5-6
J: TRBJ1-2
DNA: TGTGCCAGCAGCTTGGGAGGGGTTACCTATGGCTACACCTTC
CDR3: CASSLGGVTYGYTF

D: NA
size: large
V: TRBV29-1
J: TRBJ2-7
DNA: TGCAGCGTTGGTGACGGACCGTACGAGCAGTACTTC
CDR3: CSVGDGPYEQYF

D: TRBD2
size: NA
V: TRBV5-4
J: TRBJ2-5
DNA: TGTGCCAGCACTCCCCGGGGGACAGGCGCTAGCGGGAGCCCGCAAGAGACCCAGTACTTC
CDR3: CASTPRGTGASGSPQETQYF

D: NA
size: few
V: TRBV5-6
J: TRBJ2-3
DNA: TGTGCCAGCAGCTTGGAGCGACGGACCGGGGGCGTAACTAGCACAGATACGCAGTATTTT
CDR3: CASSLERRTGGVTSTDTQYF

D: NA
size: large
V: TRBV29-1
J: TRBJ1-2
DNA: TGCAGCGTTGAAGGTTCAGGGCTAAACTATGGCTACACCTTC
CDR3: CSVEGSGLNYGYTF

D: TRBD1
size: NA
V: TRBV27
J: TRBJ1-4
DNA: TGTGCCAGCAGTCCTAGGACAGGGCTTGAAAAACTGTTTTTT
CDR3: CASSPRTGLEKLFF

D: TRBD2
size: NA
V: TRBV25-1
J: TRBJ2-5
DNA: TGTGCCAGCAGTGGGTCCGGGACTAGCGGGATCCAAGAGACCCAGTACTTC
CDR3: CASSGSGTSGIQETQYF

D: TRBD1
size: NA
V: TRBV19
J: TRBJ2-2
DNA: TGTGCCAGTAGTATTTTGGAGACAGGGCCGAACACCGGGGAGCTGTTTTTT
CDR3: CASSILETGPNTGELFF